This T cell receptor (beta chain) was profiled in a study of T cell repertoires in cytomegalovirus infection. This clonotype was seen at least ten times. Its antigen is unidentified. TCRdb ran MiXCR on the reads and lists one entry per CDR3 protein. The sample carries approximately 180,000 distinct CDR3 sequences, approximately 18% recorded once. Findings and caveats of the study: CMV carriers having the relevant HLA were flagged by cumulative public TCR beta family frequency. Ex vivo, HLA-C-restricted CMV-specific TCR beta clonotypes prevailed over the rest of the response.

CDR3 length equals 16 residues. Unmatched junction bases numbered 11, after V lost 1 base and J lost 8 bases. Germline CDR1 is SGHTA and CDR2 is FQGNSA. The rearrangement uses TRBV7-2 and TRBJ1-2, with 9 bases lining up with TRBD1. The TCR was taken from a human donor in good health (CMV status not recorded). Some clones in this sample may be carry-over from other donors' samples. The sample comprised CD8+ T cells from PBMCs. The CDR3 region has the DNA TGTGCCAGCAGCTTAGGGGGACAGGGCCTTTTGAGGGGCTACACCTTC. Its protein product is CASSLGGQGLLRGYTF.